The clone carrying this TCR beta chain was detected ten times or more. Next came a second PCR, run for about 6 to 11 cycles, which used a sample-barcoded 5' primer along with a J-beta primer mix. One entry per CDR3 protein results from TCRdb running MiXCR on the 5' RACE reads. The top ten clones hold 15% to 20% of a sample with 850,000 to 950,000 distinct CDR3 sequences, about 28% of them seen once. This entry is derived from a study of blood T cells in healthy people across ages. Germline values: CDR1 MNHNS, CDR2 SASEGT. CDR3 length: 16 amino acids. Trimming took off 4 bases at V and 2 bases at J, with 16 bases between the two ends.

The chain joins TRBV6-1 to TRBJ2-3, with D possibly called TRBD1 or TRBD2 (5 bases each). The source material was blood. This TCR was sampled from an elderly woman in good health. CDR3 bases: TGTGCCAGCAGTGGTCGGGACGCGTCTTCCACAGATACGCAGTATTTT. This codes for CASSGRDASSTDTQYF.